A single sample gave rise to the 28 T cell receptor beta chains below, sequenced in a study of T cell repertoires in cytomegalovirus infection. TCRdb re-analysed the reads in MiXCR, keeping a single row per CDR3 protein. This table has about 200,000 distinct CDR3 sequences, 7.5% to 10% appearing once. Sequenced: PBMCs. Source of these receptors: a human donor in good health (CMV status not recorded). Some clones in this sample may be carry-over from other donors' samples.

Here the CDR3 DNA reads TGTGCCAGCTCAGGACACTACGAGCAGTACTTC. Translating it yields CASSGHYEQYF. The chain employs TRBV28 and TRBJ2-7, with D tentatively TRBD1 (5 bases). The CDR3 is 11 amino acids. V lost 8 bases to trimming and J lost 3 bases, with 8 bases between them. CDR1 and CDR2 (germline): MDHEN, SYDVKM.

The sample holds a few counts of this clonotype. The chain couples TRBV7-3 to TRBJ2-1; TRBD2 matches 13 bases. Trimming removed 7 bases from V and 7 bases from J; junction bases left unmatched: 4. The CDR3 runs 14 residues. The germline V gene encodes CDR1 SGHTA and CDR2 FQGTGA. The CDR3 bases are TGTGCCAGCATGCGACTAGCGGGGGGTAATGAGCAGTTCTTC. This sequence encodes CASMRLAGGNEQFF.

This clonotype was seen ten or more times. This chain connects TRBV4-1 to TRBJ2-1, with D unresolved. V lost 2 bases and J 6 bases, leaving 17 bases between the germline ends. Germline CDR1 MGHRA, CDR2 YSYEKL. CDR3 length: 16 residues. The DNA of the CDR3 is TGCGCCAGCAGCCAAACCCAAAGCCCCAACCCCAATGAGCAGTTCTTC. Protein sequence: CASSQTQSPNPNEQFF.

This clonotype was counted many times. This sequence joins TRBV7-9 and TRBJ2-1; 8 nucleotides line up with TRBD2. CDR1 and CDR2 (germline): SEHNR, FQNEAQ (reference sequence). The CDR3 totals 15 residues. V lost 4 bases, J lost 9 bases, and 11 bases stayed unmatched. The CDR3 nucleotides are TGTGCCAGCAGCTCTCCGGGACTAGTTAGGAGTGAGCAGTTCTTC. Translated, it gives CASSSPGLVRSEQFF.

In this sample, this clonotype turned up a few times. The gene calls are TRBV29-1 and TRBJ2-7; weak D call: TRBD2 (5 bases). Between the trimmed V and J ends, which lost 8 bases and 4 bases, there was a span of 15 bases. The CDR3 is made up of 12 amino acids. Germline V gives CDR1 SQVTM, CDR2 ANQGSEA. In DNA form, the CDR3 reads TGCAGCACCGGGTCCGGGGATTACGAGCAGTACTTC. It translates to CSTGSGDYEQYF.

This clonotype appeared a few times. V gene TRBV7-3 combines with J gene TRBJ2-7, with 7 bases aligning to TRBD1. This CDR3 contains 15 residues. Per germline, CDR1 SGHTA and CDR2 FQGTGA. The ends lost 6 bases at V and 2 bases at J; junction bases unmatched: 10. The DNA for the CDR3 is TGTGCCAGCAGTTCACAGGGGCGCAACCCCTACGAGCAGTACTTC. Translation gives CASSSQGRNPYEQYF.

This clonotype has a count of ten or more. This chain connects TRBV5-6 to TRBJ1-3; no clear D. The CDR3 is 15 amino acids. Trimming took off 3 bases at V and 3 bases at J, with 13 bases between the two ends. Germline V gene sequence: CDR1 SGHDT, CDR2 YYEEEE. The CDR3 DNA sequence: TGTGCCAGCAGCTCCCGTAGGACTTATGGAAACACCATATATTTT. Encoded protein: CASSSRRTYGNTIYF.

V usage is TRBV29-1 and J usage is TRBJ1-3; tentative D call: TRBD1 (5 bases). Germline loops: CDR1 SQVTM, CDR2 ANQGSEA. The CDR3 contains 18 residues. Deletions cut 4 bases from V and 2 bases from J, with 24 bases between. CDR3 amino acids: CSVAVFPQDSGAGNTIYF. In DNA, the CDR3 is TGCAGCGTTGCAGTTTTCCCCCAAGACAGTGGTGCTGGAAACACCATATATTTT.

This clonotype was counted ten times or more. The CDR3 loop reads CASSLVASGNLNEQFF. CDR3 nucleotide sequence: TGTGCCAGCAGCTTAGTTGCTAGCGGGAACCTCAATGAGCAGTTCTTC. The chain has TRBV7-2 and TRBJ2-1, with 9 bases identical to TRBD2. V was pared by 1 base and J by 6 bases, with 7 bases of the junction left unmatched. Germline V lookup: CDR1 SGHTA, CDR2 FQGNSA. The CDR3 has 16 residues.

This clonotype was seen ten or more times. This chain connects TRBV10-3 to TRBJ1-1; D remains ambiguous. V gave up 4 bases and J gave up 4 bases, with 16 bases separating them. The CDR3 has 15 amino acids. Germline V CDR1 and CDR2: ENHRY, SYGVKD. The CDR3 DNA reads TGTGCCATCAGTGCCATTGTTGGGTTGGGCACTGAAGCTTTCTTT. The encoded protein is CAISAIVGLGTEAFF.

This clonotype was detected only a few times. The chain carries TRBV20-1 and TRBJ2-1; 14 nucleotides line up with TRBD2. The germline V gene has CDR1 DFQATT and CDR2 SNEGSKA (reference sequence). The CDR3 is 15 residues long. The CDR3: CDPDRLAGGGDEQFF. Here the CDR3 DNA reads TGCGACCCAGACCGACTAGCGGGAGGGGGCGATGAGCAGTTCTTC.

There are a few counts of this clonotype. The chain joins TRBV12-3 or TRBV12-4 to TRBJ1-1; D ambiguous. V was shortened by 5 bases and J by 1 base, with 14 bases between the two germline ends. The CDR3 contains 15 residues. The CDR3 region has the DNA TGTGCCAGCAGTCCCTCCCACCGGGGGAACACTGAAGCTTTCTTT. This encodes CASSPSHRGNTEAFF.

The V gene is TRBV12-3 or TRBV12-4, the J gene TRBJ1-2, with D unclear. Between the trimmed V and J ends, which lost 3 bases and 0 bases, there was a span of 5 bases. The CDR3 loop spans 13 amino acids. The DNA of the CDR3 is TGTGCCAGCAGTTTTAAGCCTAACTATGGCTACACCTTC. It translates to CASSFKPNYGYTF.

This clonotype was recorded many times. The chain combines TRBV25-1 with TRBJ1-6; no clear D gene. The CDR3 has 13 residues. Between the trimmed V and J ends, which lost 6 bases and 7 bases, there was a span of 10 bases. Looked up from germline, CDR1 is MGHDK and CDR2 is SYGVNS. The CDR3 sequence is CASRLMGNSPLHF. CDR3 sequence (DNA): TGTGCCAGCAGACTCATGGGGAATTCACCCCTCCACTTT.

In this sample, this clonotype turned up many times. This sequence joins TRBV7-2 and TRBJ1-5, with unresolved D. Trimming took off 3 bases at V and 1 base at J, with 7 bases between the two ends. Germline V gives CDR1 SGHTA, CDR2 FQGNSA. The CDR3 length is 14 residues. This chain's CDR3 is CASSFSRSNQPQHF. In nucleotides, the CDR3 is TGTGCCAGCAGCTTTAGCAGGAGCAATCAGCCCCAGCATTTT. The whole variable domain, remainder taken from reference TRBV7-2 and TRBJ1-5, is GAGVSQSPSNKVTEKGKDVELRCDPISGHTALYWYRQSLGQGLEFLIYFQGNSAPDKSGLPSDRFSAERTGGSVSTLTIQRTQQEDSAVYLCASSFSRSNQPQHFGDGTRLSIL.

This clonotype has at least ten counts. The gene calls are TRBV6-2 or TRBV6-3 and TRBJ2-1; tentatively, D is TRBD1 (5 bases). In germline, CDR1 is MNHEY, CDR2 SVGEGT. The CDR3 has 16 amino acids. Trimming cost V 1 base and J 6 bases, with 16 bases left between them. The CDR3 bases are TGTGCCAGCAGTTACTACCCGGACATTTCTGGCAATGAGCAGTTCTTC. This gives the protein CASSYYPDISGNEQFF.

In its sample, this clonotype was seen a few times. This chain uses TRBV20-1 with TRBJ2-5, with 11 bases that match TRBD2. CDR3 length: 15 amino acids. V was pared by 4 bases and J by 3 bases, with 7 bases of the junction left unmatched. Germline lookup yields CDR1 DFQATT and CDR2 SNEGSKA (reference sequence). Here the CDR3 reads CSAKILAGEKETQYF. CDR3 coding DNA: TGCAGTGCTAAAATACTAGCGGGAGAAAAAGAGACCCAGTACTTC.

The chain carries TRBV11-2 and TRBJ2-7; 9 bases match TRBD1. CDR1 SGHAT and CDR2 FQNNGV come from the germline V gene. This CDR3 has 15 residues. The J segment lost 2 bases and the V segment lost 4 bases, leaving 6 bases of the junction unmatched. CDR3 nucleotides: TGTGCCAGCAGCTCTACAGGGGGCACAGCCTACGAGCAGTACTTC. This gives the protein CASSSTGGTAYEQYF.

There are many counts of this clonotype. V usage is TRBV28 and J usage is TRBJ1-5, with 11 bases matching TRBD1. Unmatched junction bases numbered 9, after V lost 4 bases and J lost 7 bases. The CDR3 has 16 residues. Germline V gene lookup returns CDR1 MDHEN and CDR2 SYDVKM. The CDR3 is CASSSDRGQGRQPQHF. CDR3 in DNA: TGTGCCAGCAGTTCGGACAGGGGGCAAGGACGACAGCCCCAGCATTTT.

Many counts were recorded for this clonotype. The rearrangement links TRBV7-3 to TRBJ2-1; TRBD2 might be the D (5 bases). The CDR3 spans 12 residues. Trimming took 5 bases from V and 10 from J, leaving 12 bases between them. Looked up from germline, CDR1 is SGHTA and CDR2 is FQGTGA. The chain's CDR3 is CASSHRGNEQFF. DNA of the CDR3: TGTGCCAGCAGCCACCGAGGGAACGAGCAGTTCTTC.

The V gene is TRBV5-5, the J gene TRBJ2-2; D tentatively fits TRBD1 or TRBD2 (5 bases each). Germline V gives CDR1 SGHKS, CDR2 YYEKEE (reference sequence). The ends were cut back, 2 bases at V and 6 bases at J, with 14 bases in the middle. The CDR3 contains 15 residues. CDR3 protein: CASSLMRGQAGELFF. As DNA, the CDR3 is TGTGCCAGCAGCTTAATGAGGGGTCAGGCCGGGGAGCTGTTTTTT.

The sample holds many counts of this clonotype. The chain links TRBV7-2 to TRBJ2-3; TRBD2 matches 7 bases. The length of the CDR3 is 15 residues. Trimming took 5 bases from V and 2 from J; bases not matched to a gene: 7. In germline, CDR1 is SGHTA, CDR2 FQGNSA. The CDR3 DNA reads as TGTGCCAGCAGCGCTGAAAGCGGGGTCACAGATACGCAGTATTTT. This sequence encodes CASSAESGVTDTQYF.

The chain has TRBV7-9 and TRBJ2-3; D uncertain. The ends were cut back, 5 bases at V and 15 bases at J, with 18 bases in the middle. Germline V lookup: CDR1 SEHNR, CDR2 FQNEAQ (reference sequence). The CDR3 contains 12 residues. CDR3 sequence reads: CASSPTQPWVYF. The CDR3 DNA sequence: TGTGCCAGCAGCCCTACCCAACCTTGGGTCTATTTT.

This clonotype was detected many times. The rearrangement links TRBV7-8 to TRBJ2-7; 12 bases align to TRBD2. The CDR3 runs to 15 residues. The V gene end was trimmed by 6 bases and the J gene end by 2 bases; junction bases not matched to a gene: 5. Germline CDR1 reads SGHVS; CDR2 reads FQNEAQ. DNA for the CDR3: TGTGCCAGCAGAATTGGACTAGCGGGGACCTACGAGCAGTACTTC. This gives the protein CASRIGLAGTYEQYF.

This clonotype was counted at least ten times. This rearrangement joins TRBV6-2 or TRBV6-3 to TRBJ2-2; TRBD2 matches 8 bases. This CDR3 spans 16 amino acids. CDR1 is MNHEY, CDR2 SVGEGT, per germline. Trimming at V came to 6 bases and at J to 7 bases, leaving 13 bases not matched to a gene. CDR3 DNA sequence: TGTGCCAGCAGCCTCAGGAGCGGGAGAAATATCGGGGAGCTGTTTTTT. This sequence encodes CASSLRSGRNIGELFF.

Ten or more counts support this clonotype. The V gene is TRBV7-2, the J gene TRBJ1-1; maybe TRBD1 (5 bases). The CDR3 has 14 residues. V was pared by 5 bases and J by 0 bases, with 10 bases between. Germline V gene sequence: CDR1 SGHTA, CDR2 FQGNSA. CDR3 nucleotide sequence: TGTGCCAGCAGCCCCGGAGGGGTGAACACTGAAGCTTTCTTT. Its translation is CASSPGGVNTEAFF. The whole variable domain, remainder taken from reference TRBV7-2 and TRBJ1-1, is GAGVSQSPSNKVTEKGKDVELRCDPISGHTALYWYRQSLGQGLEFLIYFQGNSAPDKSGLPSDRFSAERTGGSVSTLTIQRTQQEDSAVYLCASSPGGVNTEAFFGQGTRLTVV.

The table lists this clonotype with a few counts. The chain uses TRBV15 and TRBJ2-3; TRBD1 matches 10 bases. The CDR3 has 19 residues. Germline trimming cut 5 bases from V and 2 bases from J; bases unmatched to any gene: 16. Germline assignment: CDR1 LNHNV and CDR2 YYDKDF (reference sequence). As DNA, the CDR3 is TGTGCCACCAGCGCAGCCGGGACAGGGGATTTGTACCCCACAGATACGCAGTATTTT. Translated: CATSAAGTGDLYPTDTQYF.

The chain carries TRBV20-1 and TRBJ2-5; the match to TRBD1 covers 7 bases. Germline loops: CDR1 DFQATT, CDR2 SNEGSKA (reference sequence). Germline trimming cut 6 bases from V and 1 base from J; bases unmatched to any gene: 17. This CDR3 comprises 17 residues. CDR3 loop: CSALKHYRGTGQETQYF. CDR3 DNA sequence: TGCAGTGCCCTGAAACACTACAGGGGAACCGGCCAAGAGACCCAGTACTTC.